A selection of T cell receptor beta chains follows, all from one sample in a study of blood T cell repertoires in COVID-19. Sequencing used immunoSEQ multiplex PCR; TCRdb keeps in-frame clones, though not all of them. The repertoire includes about 250,000 clones, around nine tenths of them detected once, and about 1.7% sits in the top ten. The sequenced sample was peripheral blood. The receptors were gathered from a woman aged 55 to 70 who had recovered from COVID-19. Each CDR3 is given with its conserved first and last residue. A D gene is named only where the DNA matches it firmly. Size values are once, few and many counts, or a class for expanded clones, and some rows have none.

clone_size d_call j_call v_call cdr3_nt cdr3_aa
. TRBD1 TRBJ2-2 TRBV10-3 TGTGCCATCGGGGTGACAGGGGCCCCCGGGGAGCTGTTTTTT CAIGVTGAPGELFF
once . TRBJ2-2 TRBV18 TGTGCCAGCTCACCCCTATTGGAGGACACCGGGGAGCTGTTTTTT CASSPLLEDTGELFF
few TRBD2 TRBJ2-3 TRBV29-1 TGCAGCGTTGAGGGGACTAGCGGGGGGGCCGAAGATACGCAGTATTTT CSVEGTSGGAEDTQYF
. . TRBJ1-4 TRBV7-2 TGTGCCAGCAGCCGGAGGGGAGAAAAACTGTTTTTT CASSRRGEKLFF
. . TRBJ2-7 TRBV19 TGTGCCAGTAGTATAAGGCTTACATCAGGTTCCTACGAGCAGTACTTC CASSIRLTSGSYEQYF
. . TRBJ1-2 TRBV15 TGTGCCACCAGCGTGGCGTATCCCGGGGAATCTGGCTACACCTTC CATSVAYPGESGYTF
. . TRBJ2-4 TRBV5-4 TGTGCCAGCAGCTTTCAGGACACACTAGCCAAAAACATTCAGTACTTC CASSFQDTLAKNIQYF
. TRBD1 TRBJ2-1 TRBV5-1 TGCGCCAGCAGCTATTCGCCCGGGACAGGGTATAATGAGCAGTTCTTC CASSYSPGTGYNEQFF
. . TRBJ1-4 TRBV5-1 TGCGCCAGCAGCTTGGGCGCAACTAATGAAAAACTGTTTTTT CASSLGATNEKLFF
. . TRBJ1-5 TRBV7-8 TGTGCCAGCAGCACGAGGGTGGATCAGCCCCAGCATTTT CASSTRVDQPQHF
once . TRBJ1-1 TRBV10-3 TGTGCCATCACTAACACAGGTAACACTGAAGCTTTCTTT CAITNTGNTEAFF
. . TRBJ1-2 TRBV6-1 TGTGCCAGCAGTGAGTCAGGGCTATATGGCTACACCTTC CASSESGLYGYTF
. . TRBJ2-3 TRBV2 TGTGCCAGCAGTGGTGGTCTAGCGAGCACAGATACGCAGTATTTT CASSGGLASTDTQYF
. . TRBJ1-2 TRBV7-2 TGTGCCAGCAGCTTTGGTAACCCTAGCCATGGCTACACCTTC CASSFGNPSHGYTF
. . TRBJ2-5 TRBV6-5 TGTGCCAGCAGTTACAGCTATATGGAGACCCAGTACTTC CASSYSYMETQYF
once TRBD2 TRBJ2-1 TRBV5-1 TGCGCCAGCAGGACTAGCGGGGTTTACAATGAGCAGTTCTTC CASRTSGVYNEQFF
once TRBD2 TRBJ2-7 TRBV3-1/TRBV3-2 TGTGCCAGCGAAGGACTAGCGGGAAGTTACGAGCAGTACTTC CASEGLAGSYEQYF
. TRBD1 TRBJ1-3 TRBV28 TGTGCCAGCCCGACAGGGTCCGGAAACACCATATATTTT CASPTGSGNTIYF
. TRBD1 TRBJ2-5 TRBV9 TGTGCCAGCAGCAGCCGGGACAGGGGTCAAGAGACCCAGTACTTC CASSSRDRGQETQYF
. . TRBJ2-7 TRBV29-1 TGCAGCGTTGGATCCTGGGGGAGGGAGCAGTACTTC CSVGSWGREQYF
. . TRBJ2-1 TRBV12-5 TGTGCTAGTGGCCCATGGGGGGGCCTCCTGGGTGAGCAGTTCTTC CASGPWGGLLGEQFF
once TRBD1 TRBJ1-1 TRBV2 TGTGCCAGCAGGACCTGGACAGGGAGAACTGAAGCTTTCTTT CASRTWTGRTEAFF
. TRBD1 TRBJ1-2 TRBV7-8 TGTGCCAGCAGCCCCTGGGACAGGGGGCTTACTGGCTACACCTTC CASSPWDRGLTGYTF
. TRBD2 TRBJ2-1 TRBV19 TGTGCCAGTCGAACTCCGGGACTAGCGATGAATGAGCAGTTCTTC CASRTPGLAMNEQFF
. . TRBJ2-6 TRBV19 TGTGCCACTGCGAGGGGAGGGGGATTATCTGGGGCCAACGTCCTGACTTTC CATARGGGLSGANVLTF
. . TRBJ2-1 TRBV23-1 TGCGCCAGCAGTCAATCTTCGGTGGGGCGCTCCTCCTACAATGAGCAGTTCTTC CASSQSSVGRSSYNEQFF
. TRBD2 TRBJ2-1 TRBV6-2/TRBV6-3 TGTGCCAGCAGTTACTCGGCTAGCGGGGGGCGCCCATACAATGAGCAGTTCTTC CASSYSASGGRPYNEQFF
. TRBD1 TRBJ1-1 TRBV25-1 TGTGCCAGCAGTCCGCTAGGAGGACAGGGGAACACTGAAGCTTTCTTT CASSPLGGQGNTEAFF
. . TRBJ1-2 TRBV7-2 TGTGCCAGCAGCTTAGGTGGACATTCGGGGGGCTATGGCTACACCTTC CASSLGGHSGGYGYTF
few TRBD1 TRBJ2-2 TRBV6-5 TGTGCCAGCACTGGAGACAGGGGGCGTACCGGGGAGCTGTTTTTT CASTGDRGRTGELFF
once . TRBJ1-5 TRBV19 TGTGCCAGTAGCCCCTCCGGAAGGGAGGCTCAGCCCCAGCATTTT CASSPSGREAQPQHF
. . TRBJ2-5 TRBV5-1 TGCGCCAGCAAGGAGCCGGGGTCGGTCCAAGAGACCCAGTACTTC CASKEPGSVQETQYF
. . TRBJ1-1 TRBV11-3 TGTGCCAGCAGCTTATCCGGTCCGAACACTGAAGCTTTCTTT CASSLSGPNTEAFF
. . TRBJ1-5 TRBV5-5 TGTGCCAGCAGCTTATTGGCGCAGGGTAATCAGCCCCAGCATTTT CASSLLAQGNQPQHF
. . TRBJ2-7 TRBV6-1 TGTGCCAGCAGTGAGGACAGAACCTACGAGCAGTACTTC CASSEDRTYEQYF
. . TRBJ2-5 TRBV5-1 TGCGCCAGCAAACAGGGGTTCGGGGGAAAAGAGACCCAGTACTTC CASKQGFGGKETQYF
. TRBD2 TRBJ2-1 TRBV4-2 TGTGCCAGCAGCCCTACCGGGACTAGAAATGAGCAGTTCTTC CASSPTGTRNEQFF
. . TRBJ2-7 TRBV4-2 TGTGCCAGCAGCCCCGGGACTCTGTCTATCTACGAGCAGTACTTC CASSPGTLSIYEQYF
. . TRBJ2-7 TRBV11-3 TGTGCCAGCAGCTTAGATCCCGGAGGCGAGCAGTACTTC CASSLDPGGEQYF
. . TRBJ1-6 TRBV4-1 TGCGCCAGCAGCCACCATAGGGAGTCTAATTCACCCCTCCACTTT CASSHHRESNSPLHF
. . TRBJ2-1 TRBV11-3 TGTGCCAGCAGCTCCCGACAGACGAATGAGCAGTTCTTC CASSSRQTNEQFF
. . TRBJ2-5 TRBV7-2 TGTGCCAGCAGCCTCAGGGTTGAGACCCAGTACTTC CASSLRVETQYF
. TRBD1 TRBJ1-3 TRBV10-3 TGTGCCACCTCCTACACAGGGGTCCCCTCTGGAAACACCATATATTTT CATSYTGVPSGNTIYF
. . TRBJ1-2 TRBV12-3/TRBV12-4 TGTGCCAGCAGTCAAGGGGAAAACTATGGCTACACCTTC CASSQGENYGYTF
many . TRBJ1-1 TRBV28 TGTGCCAGCAGTTTTTCCGCGGGGACTGAAGCTTTCTTT CASSFSAGTEAFF
few . TRBJ1-5 TRBV19 TGTGCCAGTAGTATAACGAGAACCCTCCATCAGCCCCAGCATTTT CASSITRTLHQPQHF
. TRBD1 TRBJ1-2 TRBV28 TGTGCCAGCAGTTATACCCGGGACAGCTATGGCTACACCTTC CASSYTRDSYGYTF
few . TRBJ1-1 TRBV2 TGTGCCAGCAGTGAACGGGTGGATCGGAGTGAAGCTTTCTTT CASSERVDRSEAFF
. . TRBJ2-1 TRBV19 TGTGCCAGTAGCCGGAGCTCCTACAATGAGCAGTTCTTC CASSRSSYNEQFF
. . TRBJ2-2 TRBV28 TGTGCCAGCAGTCAGAGGACAGGAGGGCCCGGGGAGCTGTTTTTT CASSQRTGGPGELFF
. TRBD1 TRBJ1-2 TRBV9 TGTGCCAGCAGCCGGGACAGGGTTAACTATGGCTACACCTTC CASSRDRVNYGYTF
. . TRBJ2-3 TRBV5-8 TGTGCCGAGACTCGACGAACAGATACGCAGTATTTT CAETRRTDTQYF
. TRBD1 TRBJ2-2 TRBV7-3 TGTGCCAGCAGCTTGACAGGGGGAAACACCGGGGAGCTGTTTTTT CASSLTGGNTGELFF
once . TRBJ2-7 TRBV4-3 TGCGCCAGCAGCCAAGATCTGATCTCGACAGGCCCCCGCCAGTACTTC CASSQDLISTGPRQYF
once . TRBJ2-7 TRBV3-1/TRBV3-2 TGTGCCAGCAGCCTTTATCGCAGGGTCTACGAGCAGTACTTC CASSLYRRVYEQYF
once TRBD1 TRBJ1-6 TRBV6-6 TGTGCCAGCAGTTTCGTGACAGGGAACTCACCCCTCCACTTT CASSFVTGNSPLHF
. . TRBJ2-2 TRBV24-1 TGTGCCACCCGGAACAGCCCGAACACCGGGGAGCTGTTTTTT CATRNSPNTGELFF
once . TRBJ1-1 TRBV12-3/TRBV12-4 TGTGCCAGCACGGTGGGGCCCGAAGCTTTCTTT CASTVGPEAFF
. TRBD2 TRBJ2-7 TRBV11-2 TGTGCCAGCAGCTTAGTTGCGGGGGACTCCTACGAGCAGTACTTC CASSLVAGDSYEQYF
. TRBD1 TRBJ2-2 TRBV9 TGTGCCAGCAGCGTAGTTACAGGGGGCAACACCGGGGAGCTGTTTTTT CASSVVTGGNTGELFF